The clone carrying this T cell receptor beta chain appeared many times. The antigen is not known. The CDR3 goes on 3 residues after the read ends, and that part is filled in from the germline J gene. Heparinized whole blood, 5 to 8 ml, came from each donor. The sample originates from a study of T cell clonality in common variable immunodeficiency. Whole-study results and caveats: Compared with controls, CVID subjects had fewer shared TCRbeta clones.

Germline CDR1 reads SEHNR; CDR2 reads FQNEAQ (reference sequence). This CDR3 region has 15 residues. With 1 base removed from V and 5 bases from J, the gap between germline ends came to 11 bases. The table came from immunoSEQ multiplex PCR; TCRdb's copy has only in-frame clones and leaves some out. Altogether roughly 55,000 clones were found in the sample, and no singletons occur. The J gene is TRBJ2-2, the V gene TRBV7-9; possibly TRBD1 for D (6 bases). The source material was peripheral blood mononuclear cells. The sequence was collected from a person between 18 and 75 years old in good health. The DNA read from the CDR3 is TGTGCCAGCAGCTTAGGCGACAGGCGAACCGGGGAG. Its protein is CASSLGDRRTGE. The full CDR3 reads CASSLGDRRTGELFF.